This T cell receptor (beta chain) appears in the sequencing data of a study of blood T cell repertoires in COVID-19. Study in general: PBMCs, B-cell-depleted T cells, or T cells provided the cDNA or gDNA that made up the material.

Original data processing: Reference gene primer amplification gave nucleated cell count estimates. Some clones are missing from TCRdb's copy, which holds only in-frame ones; the method was immunoSEQ multiplex PCR. The DNA gave D and trimming, while V, J and clone size come from that table. This table has 200,000 to 300,000 clones, around 90% appearing once. The CDR3 is 16 residues long. Trimming took 4 bases from V and 4 from J, leaving 14 bases between them. Seattle's cohort entered during active infection and was followed longitudinally. The sequenced material came from peripheral blood. The clonotype originates from a man aged 30 to 39 with COVID-19, enrolled during active disease. This chain uses TRBV23-1 with TRBJ2-6; D perhaps matches TRBD2 (6 bases). TRBV23-1 is known as an ORF, though its function is uncertain. CDR3 sequence reads: CASSLGLKVGANVLTF. DNA for the CDR3: TGCGCCAGCAGTCTCGGACTAAAAGTGGGGGCCAACGTCCTGACTTTC.